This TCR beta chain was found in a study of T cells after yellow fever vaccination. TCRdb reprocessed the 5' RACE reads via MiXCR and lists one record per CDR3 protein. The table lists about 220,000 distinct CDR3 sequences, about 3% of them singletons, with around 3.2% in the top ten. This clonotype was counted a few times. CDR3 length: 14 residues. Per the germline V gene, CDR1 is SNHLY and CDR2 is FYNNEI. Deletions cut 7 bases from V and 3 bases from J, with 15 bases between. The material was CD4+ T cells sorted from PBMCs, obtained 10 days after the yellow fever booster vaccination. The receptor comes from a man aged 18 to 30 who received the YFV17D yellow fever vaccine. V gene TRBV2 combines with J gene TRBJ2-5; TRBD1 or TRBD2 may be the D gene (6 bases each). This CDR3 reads CASNRGAREETQYF. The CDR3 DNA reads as TGTGCCAGCAATAGGGGGGCGAGGGAAGAGACCCAGTACTTC.